One and the same sample provided the 21 T cell receptor beta chains below, sequenced in a study of cytomegalovirus exposure and HLA in healthy donors (dated by TCRdb to about 2017). Library preparation employed the immunoSEQ multiplex PCR assay. A mixture of 60 forward primers for TCR Vbeta segments and 13 reverse primers for TCR Jbeta segments was used in the multiplex PCR. The table comes from immuneACCESS by way of TCRdb, which keeps in-frame sequences with V and J called. Part of the clones is missing from these tables; in studies checked, under half for an unresolved V gene and the rest for unknown reasons. The sample table shows under 80,000 clones, and 60% to 80% are seen once. 7% to 9% of the sample belongs to the ten largest clones. The sequencing input was PBMCs. These receptors were obtained from a middle-aged woman in good health and CMV-seronegative.

This clone was seen ten or more times. This chain uses TRBV6-1 with TRBJ2-7; 10 positions agree with TRBD1. This CDR3 contains 15 residues. Looked up from germline, CDR1 is MNHNS and CDR2 is SASEGT. V lost 5 bases and J lost 5; bases outside the gene matches: 9. The CDR3: CASSPQIGTGDEQYF. CDR3 coding DNA: TGTGCCAGCAGTCCCCAAATAGGGACAGGGGACGAGCAGTACTTC.

This sequence joins TRBV19 and TRBJ2-7; 12 bases line up with TRBD1. The junction had 2 bases not matched to a gene; V was cut back by 8 bases and J by 3 bases. Germline V CDR1 and CDR2: LNHDA, SQIVND (reference sequence). The CDR3 totals 13 residues. CDR3 amino acids: CASGTGGRYEQYF. The DNA for the CDR3 is TGTGCCAGTGGGACAGGGGGCCGCTACGAGCAGTACTTC.

V is TRBV6-1 and J is TRBJ1-1; 7 bases match TRBD1. Germline CDR1 MNHNS, CDR2 SASEGT. The CDR3 runs 12 residues. V shed 11 bases, J shed 1 base, and the junction held 4 bases outside the gene matches. The CDR3 loop is CAGRTGNTEAFF. The CDR3 DNA sequence: TGTGCCGGTAGGACAGGGAACACTGAAGCTTTCTTT.

The chain joins TRBV29-1 to TRBJ2-3, with D possibly being TRBD1 (5 bases). The CDR3 has 14 amino acids. Trimming removed 0 bases from V and 1 base from J, with 8 bases in between. Germline V gene sequence: CDR1 SQVTM, CDR2 ANQGSEA. The CDR3 DNA is TGCAGCGTTGAAGAAGGGGAAGGCACAGATACGCAGTATTTT. This codes for CSVEEGEGTDTQYF.

The rearrangement links TRBV7-9 to TRBJ1-1; 9 nucleotides agree with TRBD1. The CDR3 extends over 13 amino acids. CDR1 SEHNR and CDR2 FQNEAQ come from the germline V gene (reference sequence). V lost 5 bases and J lost 4; bases outside the gene matches: 2. The CDR3 reads CASSLQGATEAFF. CDR3 coding DNA: TGTGCCAGCAGCCTACAGGGGGCCACTGAAGCTTTCTTT. The full variable domain, rest sourced from reference TRBV7-9 and TRBJ1-1, is DTGVSQNPRHKITKRGQNVTFRCDPISEHNRLYWYRQTLGQGPEFLTYFQNEAQLEKSRLLSDRFSAERPKGSFSTLEIQRTEQGDSAMYLCASSLQGATEAFFGQGTRLTVV.

V and J are TRBV7-9 and TRBJ2-5, with a tentative D call TRBD1 (6 bases). The J call may be mistaken, given a closer DNA end match to TRBJ2-7. Per the germline V gene, CDR1 is SEHNR and CDR2 is FQNEAQ (reference sequence). This CDR3 has 14 amino acids. The CDR3: CASRLQQGSYEQYF. The CDR3 DNA follows: TGTGCCAGCCGACTTCAACAGGGCTCCTACGAGCAGTACTTC.

The chain uses TRBV11-2 and TRBJ2-4; TRBD2 is a possible D gene (6 bases). V shed 0 bases and J shed 6 bases, with 12 bases lying between them. The CDR3 is made up of 15 amino acids. Germline CDR1 and CDR2: SGHAT and FQNNGV. CDR3 sequence (DNA): TGTGCCAGCAGCTTAGATGGGGGGTACGGAAACATTCAGTACTTC. It codes for CASSLDGGYGNIQYF.

The V call is TRBV14, the J call TRBJ1-1; D call uncertain. The germline V gene encodes CDR1 SGHDN and CDR2 FVKESK. CDR3 length: 14 amino acids. The V end lost 0 bases, the J end lost 11 bases, and 16 bases lay between the germline ends. The DNA of the CDR3 is TGTGCCAGCAGCCAAGATTCGTGGGGAGGAGAGGCTTTCTTT. Translating gives CASSQDSWGGEAFF.

J is TRBJ1-3 and V is TRBV6-1; 9 bases align to TRBD1. CDR1 and CDR2 from the germline V gene are MNHNS and SASEGT. After removal of 11 bases from V and 0 bases from J, the junction contained 8 bases not matched to a gene. This CDR3 region has 15 residues. CDR3 sequence (DNA): TGTGCCGGGGGGACAGGGCCTTTCTCTGGAAACACCATATATTTT. It translates to CAGGTGPFSGNTIYF.

This chain links TRBV2 with TRBJ2-3, with 9 bases fitting TRBD2. The CDR3 totals 16 residues. Germline values: CDR1 SNHLY, CDR2 FYNNEI. The trim removed 6 bases at V and 5 bases at J, leaving 12 bases unmatched. The CDR3 region has the DNA TGTGCCAGCAGATGGGATAGCGGGGGCCAGGGAGATACGCAGTATTTT. As protein: CASRWDSGGQGDTQYF.

In the case of this clone: Its ends do not fully match the called genes, so a read error is possible. The chain recombines TRBV10-2 with TRBJ1-1; D possibly corresponds to TRBD1 (5 bases). The CDR3 length is 13 residues. Per germline, CDR1 WSHSY and CDR2 SAAADI. CDR3 coding DNA: TGTGCCAGCAGTGGGGGGGAGAACACTGAAGCTTTCTTT. Its protein is CASSGGENTEAFF.

The chain uses TRBV7-3 and TRBJ2-7, with 7 positions matching TRBD1. V shed 5 bases and J 7 bases; nucleotides not matched to a gene: 11. The V gene's germline CDR1 is SGHTA and CDR2 FQGTGA. The length of the CDR3 is 14 residues. In DNA, the CDR3 is TGTGCCAGCAGCGCCGGGACAGTCGGGCGAGAGCAGTACTTC. It encodes CASSAGTVGREQYF.

The V call is TRBV6-1, the J call TRBJ1-1; TRBD1 aligns across 9 bases. After removal of 2 bases from V and 6 bases from J, the junction contained 13 bases not matched to a gene. Per the germline V gene, CDR1 is MNHNS and CDR2 is SASEGT. This CDR3 is 17 amino acids long. CDR3 sequence: CASSEPPQGARGPEAFF. The DNA for the CDR3 is TGTGCCAGCAGTGAACCCCCACAGGGGGCCAGGGGGCCTGAAGCTTTCTTT.

There are a few counts of this clone. The chain recombines TRBV19 with TRBJ1-4; TRBD1 matches at 7 bases. This CDR3 is 17 amino acids long. V dropped 6 bases and J dropped 5; count of bases not matched to a gene: 15. Per the germline V gene, CDR1 is LNHDA and CDR2 is SQIVND (reference sequence). The CDR3 here is CASSLKASGTENEKLFF. CDR3 sequence (DNA): TGTGCCAGTAGCTTAAAGGCTTCCGGGACAGAGAATGAAAAACTGTTTTTT.

This clone appeared a single time. This chain links TRBV6-5 with TRBJ2-6; maybe TRBD1 (5 bases). The CDR3 extends over 15 amino acids. Germline CDR1 MNHEY, CDR2 SVGAGI. Between the trimmed V and J ends, which lost 5 bases and 0 bases, there was a span of 8 bases. CDR3 in DNA: TGTGCCAGCAGTCTTAGGGGCTCTGGGGCCAACGTCCTGACTTTC. Translating it yields CASSLRGSGANVLTF.

This chain uses TRBV9 with TRBJ2-2, with TRBD2 identical over 8 bases. V lost 0 bases and J lost 2; bases outside the gene matches: 6. Germline V gene lookup returns CDR1 SGDLS and CDR2 YYNGEE. This CDR3 comprises 17 residues. CDR3 sequence (DNA): TGTGCCAGCAGCGTAGCCGGGGGGGGGCTAAACACCGGGGAGCTGTTTTTT. It yields the protein CASSVAGGGLNTGELFF.

The J gene is TRBJ1-1, the V gene TRBV7-3, with D unresolved. CDR3 size: 13 residues. With 2 bases removed from V and 8 bases from J, the gap between germline ends came to 12 bases. The germline gives CDR1 SGHTA, CDR2 FQGTGA. CDR3 bases: TGTGCCAGCAGCTTACACGGGAGATACGAAGCTTTCTTT. This codes for CASSLHGRYEAFF.

The chain has TRBV5-4 and TRBJ2-7; D remains ambiguous. Germline CDR1 reads SGHNT; CDR2 reads YYREEE (reference sequence). The ends were cut back, 1 base at V and 6 bases at J, with 8 bases in the middle. The CDR3 is 12 residues long. In nucleotides, the CDR3 is TGTGCCAGCAGCTTGACCCCGGGCGAGCAGTACTTC. It yields the protein CASSLTPGEQYF.

This chain links TRBV7-3 with TRBJ2-3; 12 nucleotides line up with TRBD2. Germline V gene sequence: CDR1 SGHTA, CDR2 FQGTGA. V dropped 5 bases and J dropped 1; count of bases not matched to a gene: 7. The CDR3 is made up of 17 amino acids. In DNA, the CDR3 is TGTGCCAGCAGCCTAGGGTCTAGCGGGGGGGGCACAGATACGCAGTATTTT. It yields the protein CASSLGSSGGGTDTQYF.

The chain combines TRBV15 with TRBJ2-5, with D tentatively TRBD1 (6 bases). The CDR3 sequence is 13 residues long. Germline V CDR1 and CDR2: LNHNV, YYDKDF (reference sequence). Trimming pared 3 bases from V and 4 bases from J, leaving 9 bases between. CDR3 sequence (DNA): TGTGCCACCAGCAGGGGCAGGGGAGAGACCCAGTACTTC. The encoded protein is CATSRGRGETQYF.

The J gene is TRBJ2-3, the V gene TRBV14; 12 bases line up with TRBD2. J was trimmed by 3 bases and V by 3 bases; bases with no gene match: 7. Germline V CDR1 and CDR2: SGHDN, FVKESK. The CDR3 consists of 17 residues. The CDR3 DNA reads as TGTGCCAGCAGCCAGGGTCGACTAGCGGGAGCTACAGATACGCAGTATTTT. Its translation: CASSQGRLAGATDTQYF.